These 31 T cell receptor beta chains came from one sample sequenced in a study of shared clonotypes between healthy human individuals. Here immunoSEQ multiplex PCR was the method, and the copy in TCRdb shows in-frame clones only, minus some. The sample yields about 2.4 million clones, over 85% seen once. The sample taken for sequencing was naive CD4+ T cells from PBMCs. Subset reported: CD45RA+ positively selected. The receptors here all came from a man younger than 35 in good health. Some clones in this sample may be carry-over from other donors' samples.

For this clone: One base away lies a much larger clone, so this may be a sequencing read error. The rearrangement links TRBV7-8 to TRBJ2-7, with D possibly being TRBD1 or TRBD2 (5 bases each). Germline V gene sequence: CDR1 SGHVS, CDR2 FQNEAQ. Trimming removed 5 bases from V and 0 bases from J, with 20 bases in between. The CDR3 totals 17 residues. The CDR3 sequence is CASSTQNGTGSSYEQYF. The CDR3 DNA reads TGTGCCAGCAGCACACAAAACGGGACGGGCAGCTCCTACGAGCAGTACTTC.

This chain connects TRBV28 to TRBJ1-5; unclear D gene. The CDR3 covers 16 residues. V shed 7 bases and J shed 6 bases, with 22 bases lying between them. Germline CDR1 and CDR2: MDHEN and SYDVKM. As DNA, the CDR3 is TGTGCCAGCACCAGAGGGCGGGTCATCCGTTCTCAGCCCCAGCATTTT. Translated, it gives CASTRGRVIRSQPQHF.

J is TRBJ1-2 and V is TRBV27; 9 bases line up with TRBD1. The J segment lost 5 bases and the V segment lost 1 base, leaving 17 bases of the junction unmatched. The CDR3 is made up of 19 amino acids. Germline V gene data show CDR1 as MNHEY and CDR2 as SMNVEV (reference sequence). The CDR3 reads CASSLFGVSGQGTSYGYTF. CDR3 coding DNA: TGTGCCAGCAGTTTATTTGGGGTGTCCGGACAGGGGACTTCATATGGCTACACCTTC.

The chain uses TRBV7-6 and TRBJ2-7; maybe TRBD2 (5 bases). The CDR3 length is 15 residues. Trimming took 0 bases from V and 5 from J, leaving 14 bases between them. Germline-derived CDR1 and CDR2 are SGHVS and FNYEAQ. CDR3 protein: CASSLAPGRFHEQYF. CDR3 bases: TGTGCCAGCAGCTTAGCCCCGGGGAGATTCCACGAGCAGTACTTC. Full variable domain (rest looked up from reference TRBV7-6 and TRBJ2-7): GAGVSQSPRYKVTKRGQDVALRCDPISGHVSLYWYRQALGQGPEFLTYFNYEAQQDKSGLPNDRFSAERPEGSISTLTIQRTEQRDSAMYRCASSLAPGRFHEQYFGPGTRLTVT.

The chain employs TRBV6-1 and TRBJ2-5; D is ambiguous. CDR3 length equals 8 residues. Looked up from germline, CDR1 is MNHNS and CDR2 is SASEGT. The V and J ends lost 8 bases and 5 bases respectively, with 0 bases between them. CDR3 sequence: CASETQYF. CDR3 nucleotides: TGTGCCAGCGAGACCCAGTACTTC.

This clone appeared a single time. The sample contains more than one DNA sequence encoding this CDR3. The chain is built from TRBV27 and TRBJ2-1; weak D call: TRBD1 (6 bases). Per the germline V gene, CDR1 is MNHEY and CDR2 is SMNVEV (reference sequence). There are 13 residues in the CDR3. V was shortened by 6 bases and J by 4 bases, with 10 bases between the two germline ends. The CDR3 sequence is CASSRGLYNEQFF. The DNA of the CDR3 is TGTGCCAGCAGCAGGGGTTTATACAATGAGCAGTTCTTC.

The chain employs TRBV18 and TRBJ1-5; perhaps TRBD1 as D (6 bases). Germline V CDR1 and CDR2: KGHSH, LQKENI. Trimming removed 5 bases at V and 4 bases at J, with 12 bases between. This CDR3 has 14 amino acids. Here the CDR3 reads CASSSDRTNQPQHF. As DNA, the CDR3 is TGTGCCAGCTCATCGGACAGAACAAATCAGCCCCAGCATTTT. The full variable domain, with the rest looked up from reference TRBV18 and TRBJ1-5, is NAGVMQNPRHLVRRRGQEARLRCSPMKGHSHVYWYRQLPEEGLKFMVYLQKENIIDESGMPKERFSAEFPKEGPSILRIQQVVRGDSAAYFCASSSDRTNQPQHFGDGTRLSIL.

The V call is TRBV30, the J call TRBJ2-6; TRBD1 might be the D (5 bases). This CDR3 has 19 residues. Germline loops: CDR1 GTSNPN, CDR2 SVGIG (reference sequence). V lost 0 bases to trimming and J lost 0 bases, with 18 bases between them. The chain's CDR3 is CAWSVGAPLKYSGANVLTF. The CDR3 bases are TGTGCCTGGAGTGTAGGGGCACCGCTAAAGTACTCTGGGGCCAACGTCCTGACTTTC.

This rearrangement joins TRBV28 to TRBJ1-2; tentatively, D is TRBD1 (5 bases). Trimming left V 2 bases short and J 7 bases short, with 23 bases between. The CDR3 has 17 amino acids. CDR1 and CDR2 from the germline V gene are MDHEN and SYDVKM. The CDR3 coding sequence is TGTGCCAGCAGTTTACGGCGTAGGGCAGGGATGTCACGTGGCTACACCTTC. Protein: CASSLRRRAGMSRGYTF.

The V call is TRBV5-1, the J call TRBJ2-3; the match to TRBD2 covers 9 bases. Germline V CDR1 and CDR2: SGHRS, YFSETQ. The V gene end was trimmed by 3 bases and the J gene end by 5 bases; junction bases not matched to a gene: 13. The CDR3 spans 17 residues. CDR3 sequence reads: CASSYGTSQGRGDTQYF. CDR3 DNA sequence: TGCGCCAGCAGCTATGGGACTAGCCAAGGAAGGGGAGATACGCAGTATTTT.

This clone has only one observation. The gene calls are TRBV5-6 and TRBJ2-2; TRBD2 is a possible D gene (5 bases). Germline CDR1 SGHDT, CDR2 YYEEEE. The CDR3 has 14 residues. The V end lost 0 bases, the J end lost 8 bases, and 11 bases lay between the germline ends. As DNA, the CDR3 is TGTGCCAGCAGCTTGGGAGGGTCGGATGGGGAGCTGTTTTTT. Translation: CASSLGGSDGELFF.

V usage is TRBV11-2 and J usage is TRBJ2-7, with 14 bases identical to TRBD2. Germline values: CDR1 SGHAT, CDR2 FQNNGV. Trimming at V came to 6 bases and at J to 4 bases, leaving 8 bases not matched to a gene. This CDR3 is 16 amino acids long. The CDR3 is CASSLGLAGAFYEQYF. The CDR3 DNA reads as TGTGCCAGCAGTTTGGGACTAGCGGGAGCGTTTTACGAGCAGTACTTC.

The chain couples TRBV4-3 to TRBJ1-5; D may be TRBD1 (5 bases). Germline V gene data show CDR1 as LGHNA and CDR2 as YSLEER. CDR3 size: 16 residues. V lost 1 base, J lost 4 bases, and 14 bases lay in between. CDR3 bases: TGCGCCAGCAGCCAAGGGGTGGCAGGGTCAAATCAGCCCCAGCATTTT. Protein sequence: CASSQGVAGSNQPQHF.

This chain links TRBV6-5 with TRBJ1-1; the D gene is possibly TRBD1 (5 bases). CDR3 length: 13 residues. CDR1 and CDR2 (germline): MNHEY, SVGAGI. V gave up 2 bases and J gave up 5 bases, with 9 bases separating them. The CDR3 DNA follows: TGTGCCAGCAGTTACCTCAGGGAGACTGAAGCTTTCTTT. Its translation is CASSYLRETEAFF.

The rearrangement links TRBV7-6 to TRBJ1-4, with 10 bases identical to TRBD1. The CDR3 is 15 amino acids. CDR1 is SGHVS, CDR2 FNYEAQ, per germline. V shed 5 bases, J shed 7 bases, and the junction held 7 bases outside the gene matches. The CDR3 spells CASSPLGDRGEKLFF. The CDR3 bases are TGTGCCAGCAGCCCTCTAGGGGACAGGGGTGAAAAACTGTTTTTT.

The CDR3 coding sequence is TGTGCCAGCAGCTTAATGGGCGGGAACGGTGAGCAGTTCTTC. It yields the protein CASSLMGGNGEQFF. The rearrangement links TRBV7-3 to TRBJ2-1; possible D gene TRBD2, 6 bases. V shed 1 base and J shed 9 bases, with 13 bases lying between them. In germline, CDR1 is SGHTA, CDR2 FQGTGA. There are 14 residues in the CDR3. Full variable domain (missing parts from reference TRBV7-3 and TRBJ2-1): GAGVSQTPSNKVTEKGKYVELRCDPISGHTALYWYRQSLGQGPEFLIYFQGTGAADDSGLPNDRFFAVRPEGSVSTLKIQRTERGDSAVYLCASSLMGGNGEQFFGPGTRLTVL.

The J gene is TRBJ1-1, the V gene TRBV18; D may be TRBD1 (5 bases). This CDR3 contains 14 residues. Germline CDR1 is KGHSH and CDR2 is LQKENI. V shed 6 bases and J shed 1 base, with 12 bases lying between them. CDR3 in amino acids: CASSLGTENTEAFF. CDR3 coding DNA: TGTGCCAGCTCCCTCGGGACGGAGAACACTGAAGCTTTCTTT.

This clone has just one count. J is TRBJ1-2 and V is TRBV18; the D is unclear. This CDR3 comprises 15 residues. CDR1 and CDR2 (germline): KGHSH, LQKENI. V lost 6 bases and J 1 base, leaving 15 bases between the germline ends. The CDR3 reads CASSSLDAGNYGYTF. The CDR3 bases are TGTGCCAGCTCCAGCCTGGATGCGGGTAACTATGGCTACACCTTC.

This sequence joins TRBV7-2 and TRBJ2-1; TRBD1 agrees at 8 bases. Germline assignment: CDR1 SGHTA and CDR2 FQGNSA. V was pared by 6 bases and J by 4 bases, with 8 bases of the junction left unmatched. This CDR3 is 15 amino acids long. The CDR3 bases are TGTGCCAGCAGAGTATTCCGGGACAGGTACAATGAGCAGTTCTTC. Protein sequence: CASRVFRDRYNEQFF.

Concerning this clone itself: Other DNA sequences in this specimen translate into the identical CDR3. The chain combines TRBV5-1 with TRBJ2-7, with TRBD1 as a possible D gene (6 bases). V lost 2 bases and J 2 bases, leaving 11 bases between the germline ends. Germline-derived CDR1 and CDR2 are SGHRS and YFSETQ. There are 14 residues in the CDR3. The CDR3 region is CASSFQGIPYEQYF. The CDR3 DNA follows: TGCGCCAGCAGCTTCCAGGGGATCCCCTACGAGCAGTACTTC.

The chain couples TRBV11-2 to TRBJ2-7; D gene uncertain. Germline values: CDR1 SGHAT, CDR2 FQNNGV. The CDR3 extends over 17 amino acids. Trimming cost V 2 bases and J 0 bases, with 17 bases left between them. This CDR3 reads CASSLFWSRGSSYEQYF. CDR3 nucleotides: TGTGCCAGCAGCTTATTTTGGTCACGCGGTAGCTCCTACGAGCAGTACTTC.

The V and J genes are TRBV6-1 and TRBJ2-2; 16 bases fit TRBD2. Germline lookup yields CDR1 MNHNS and CDR2 SASEGT. J was trimmed by 4 bases and V by 0 bases; bases with no gene match: 8. This CDR3 is 20 amino acids long. The CDR3 DNA reads TGTGCCAGCAGTGAAGCGCGGGGGACTAGCGGGAGGGCCGGCACCGGGGAGCTGTTTTTT. Translated, it gives CASSEARGTSGRAGTGELFF.

The chain uses TRBV18 and TRBJ2-7; 16 bases map to TRBD2. The CDR3 totals 22 residues. The V and J ends lost 5 bases and 4 bases, in that order; junction bases with no gene match: 23. Germline V gene lookup returns CDR1 KGHSH and CDR2 LQKENI. The DNA for the CDR3 is TGTGCCAGCTCATTAAACAGGGGATTCCCACCGGGACTAGCGGGAGGGCCGTACGAGCAGTACTTC. This gives the protein CASSLNRGFPPGLAGGPYEQYF.

V gene TRBV27 combines with J gene TRBJ1-3, with a possible D match to TRBD1 (5 bases). Germline CDR1 and CDR2: MNHEY and SMNVEV (reference sequence). This CDR3 has 17 residues. V shed 3 bases and J shed 1 base, with 16 bases lying between them. This CDR3 is CASSFHGAGLSGNTIYF. CDR3 DNA: TGTGCCAGCAGTTTCCACGGGGCGGGGTTATCTGGAAACACCATATATTTT.

V is TRBV2 and J is TRBJ2-7, with no clear D. Germline loops: CDR1 SNHLY, CDR2 FYNNEI. V was shortened by 2 bases and J by 2 bases, with 10 bases between the two germline ends. CDR3 length equals 14 residues. CDR3 loop: CASSELTPTYEQYF. CDR3 DNA: TGTGCCAGCAGTGAACTAACTCCTACCTACGAGCAGTACTTC.

The chain uses TRBV5-1 and TRBJ2-7; 7 nucleotides align to TRBD2. J lost 2 bases, V lost 0 bases, and 11 bases had no gene match. The V gene's germline CDR1 is SGHRS and CDR2 YFSETQ. This CDR3 contains 17 residues. CDR3 in DNA: TGCGCCAGCAGCTTGGAGCCTCAGAGCGGGATTGCCTACGAGCAGTACTTC. Translation: CASSLEPQSGIAYEQYF.

The chain carries TRBV2 and TRBJ1-4; no reliable D call. This CDR3 comprises 13 residues. Germline CDR1 SNHLY, CDR2 FYNNEI. Between the trimmed V and J ends, which lost 7 bases and 6 bases, there was a span of 12 bases. This chain's CDR3 is CASMDSNDEKLFF. In DNA form, the CDR3 reads TGTGCCAGCATGGATAGTAATGATGAAAAACTGTTTTTT.

This chain connects TRBV28 to TRBJ1-1; TRBD1 matches at 7 bases. Trimming at V came to 6 bases and at J to 3 bases, leaving 4 bases not matched to a gene. The germline V gene encodes CDR1 MDHEN and CDR2 SYDVKM. This CDR3 is built from 13 residues. CDR3 sequence (DNA): TGTGCCAGCAGCCGACAGGGTTACACTGAAGCTTTCTTT. Translation: CASSRQGYTEAFF.

CDR3 residues: CASSELGRQGEGYTF. The CDR3 DNA follows: TGTGCCAGCAGTGAATTGGGCCGACAGGGTGAGGGCTACACCTTC. This sequence joins TRBV25-1 and TRBJ1-2; 7 bases are a match to TRBD1. Germline V CDR1 and CDR2: MGHDK, SYGVNS. This CDR3 has 15 residues. V gave up 1 base and J gave up 8 bases; unmatched junction bases: 10.

This sequence joins TRBV29-1 and TRBJ2-2; D remains ambiguous. CDR3 length: 13 residues. The germline V gene has CDR1 SQVTM and CDR2 ANQGSEA. Trimming pared 6 bases from V and 5 bases from J, leaving 13 bases between. The CDR3 is CSVENRNTGELFF. CDR3 coding DNA: TGCAGCGTGGAAAACAGAAATACCGGGGAGCTGTTTTTT.

CDR3 region: CASSYGTGRQYTF. The DNA of the CDR3 is TGTGCCAGCAGTTACGGGACAGGGAGGCAGTACACCTTC. This sequence joins TRBV6-5 and TRBJ1-2; 9 bases are a match to TRBD1. Germline CDR1 MNHEY, CDR2 SVGAGI. CDR3 length: 13 residues. J gave up 11 bases and V 2 bases, and 6 bases lay outside the gene matches.